The 20 T cell receptor beta chains in this list originate from one sample, sequenced in a study of blood T cell repertoires in COVID-19. Sequencing used immunoSEQ multiplex PCR; TCRdb keeps in-frame clones, though not all of them. The sample lists around 440,000 clones, approximately 90% occurring once. The sequencing sample was made of peripheral blood. Receptor source: a woman in her fifties or sixties with COVID-19, enrolled during active disease.

This clone occurred once. The chain employs TRBV7-8 and TRBJ2-3, with 9 bases aligning to TRBD2. CDR3 length: 19 residues. V gave up 4 bases and J gave up 0 bases; unmatched junction bases: 14. Looked up from germline, CDR1 is SGHVS and CDR2 is FQNEAQ. CDR3 in DNA: TGTGCCAGCAGCTCCCTGCTAGCGGGGTCAACCTTAAGCACAGATACGCAGTATTTT. Its translation: CASSSLLAGSTLSTDTQYF.

This rearrangement joins TRBV5-6 to TRBJ1-2; 9 positions agree with TRBD1. V gave up 4 bases and J gave up 7 bases; unmatched junction bases: 5. CDR1 and CDR2 (germline): SGHDT, YYEEEE. This CDR3 contains 13 residues. CDR3 nucleotides: TGTGCCAGCAGCGCGGGACAGGGTGGTGGCTACACCTTC. This sequence encodes CASSAGQGGGYTF.

V is TRBV11-2 and J is TRBJ1-1, with 9 bases matching TRBD1. Germline V gives CDR1 SGHAT, CDR2 FQNNGV. The CDR3 runs to 18 residues. V trimming: 5 bases; J trimming: 1 base; junction bases outside the gene matches: 14. CDR3 in DNA: TGTGCCAGCAGCCGATCCGGGACAGGGAGATTTAAGAACACTGAAGCTTTCTTT. It encodes CASSRSGTGRFKNTEAFF.

The chain joins TRBV7-2 to TRBJ2-3; the match to TRBD2 covers 8 bases. The V and J ends lost 5 bases and 3 bases, in that order; junction bases with no gene match: 4. Germline CDR1 reads SGHTA; CDR2 reads FQGNSA. The CDR3 contains 14 residues. The CDR3 DNA is TGTGCCAGCAGCCCGGGGGGGAGGACAGATACGCAGTATTTT. Protein sequence: CASSPGGRTDTQYF.

The V and J genes are TRBV7-9 and TRBJ1-1; TRBD1 aligns across 9 bases. This CDR3 is built from 14 residues. Trimming took 5 bases from V and 5 from J; bases not matched to a gene: 6. The germline CDR1 and CDR2 sequences are SEHNR and FQNEAQ (reference sequence). CDR3 DNA: TGTGCCAGCAGCCGGGACAGGGATAGAACTGAAGCTTTCTTT. Its translation is CASSRDRDRTEAFF.

The chain links TRBV4-1 to TRBJ1-5; TRBD1 matches at 9 bases. V lost 4 bases to trimming and J lost 4 bases; unmatched junction nucleotides: 5. The germline gives CDR1 MGHRA, CDR2 YSYEKL. The CDR3 loop spans 15 amino acids. CDR3 DNA sequence: TGCGCCAGCAGCCCGCGGACAGGGGCAAATCAGCCCCAGCATTTT. Its protein product is CASSPRTGANQPQHF.

The V gene is TRBV6-5, the J gene TRBJ1-2; TRBD1 aligns across 9 bases. This CDR3 comprises 14 residues. CDR1 MNHEY and CDR2 SVGAGI come from the germline V gene. V trimming: 4 bases; J trimming: 7 bases; junction bases outside the gene matches: 7. The CDR3 is CASSWGQGRSGYTF. The CDR3 DNA follows: TGTGCCAGCAGTTGGGGACAGGGCAGGTCTGGCTACACCTTC.

This CDR3 is CASSLLGQPQHF. In DNA form, the CDR3 reads TGTGCCAGCAGTCTCCTAGGTCAGCCCCAGCATTTT. V gene TRBV3-1 (or the pseudogene TRBV3-2) combines with J gene TRBJ1-5, with D uncertain. This CDR3 comprises 12 residues. Between the trimmed V and J ends, which lost 6 bases and 6 bases, there was a span of 9 bases. CDR1 and CDR2 from the germline V gene are LGHDT and YNNKEL (reference sequence).

V is TRBV5-5 and J is TRBJ1-5; D remains unclear. Between the trimmed V and J ends, which lost 3 bases and 3 bases, there was a span of 10 bases. This CDR3 spans 14 amino acids. Per the germline V gene, CDR1 is SGHKS and CDR2 is YYEKEE (reference sequence). The CDR3 reads CASSSGFLNQPQHF. In DNA form, the CDR3 reads TGTGCCAGCAGCTCGGGATTTCTCAATCAGCCCCAGCATTTT.

The J gene is TRBJ2-7, the V gene TRBV2; unclear D gene. The length of the CDR3 is 12 residues. Germline V gene lookup returns CDR1 SNHLY and CDR2 FYNNEI. Trimming stripped 6 bases from V and 3 bases from J, with 9 bases between. CDR3 in amino acids: CASRFEVYEQYF. CDR3 nucleotide sequence: TGTGCCAGCAGATTCGAGGTCTACGAGCAGTACTTC. The full variable domain, rest sourced from reference TRBV2 and TRBJ2-7, is EPEVTQTPSHQVTQMGQEVILRCVPISNHLYFYWYRQILGQKVEFLVSFYNNEISEKSEIFDDQFSVERPDGSNFTLKIRSTKLEDSAMYFCASRFEVYEQYFGPGTRLTVT.

There are a few counts of this clone. As DNA, the CDR3 is TGTGCCAGCAGGCAACAGGGGGCGGGCGAAAAACTGTTTTTT. Translated, it gives CASRQQGAGEKLFF. The chain links TRBV9 to TRBJ1-4; TRBD1 agrees at 9 bases. Germline lookup yields CDR1 SGDLS and CDR2 YYNGEE. The CDR3 has 14 amino acids. Trimming cost V 5 bases and J 8 bases; bases outside gene matches: 7. The full variable domain, with the rest looked up from reference TRBV9 and TRBJ1-4, is DSGVTQTPKHLITATGQRVTLRCSPRSGDLSVYWYQQSLDQGLQFLIQYYNGEERAKGNILERFSAQQFPDLHSELNLSSLELGDSALYFCASRQQGAGEKLFFGSGTQLSVL.

The chain combines TRBV5-1 with TRBJ1-1; D not certain. Germline V CDR1 and CDR2: SGHRS, YFSETQ. Trimming removed 3 bases at V and 4 bases at J, with 13 bases between. The CDR3 runs 14 residues. CDR3 loop: CASSSGEGCTEAFF. As DNA, the CDR3 is TGCGCCAGCAGCTCGGGTGAGGGATGCACTGAAGCTTTCTTT.

This clone was detected once. V gene TRBV6-5 combines with J gene TRBJ1-2; a possible D gene is TRBD1 (5 bases). Germline V CDR1 and CDR2: MNHEY, SVGAGI. Trimming removed 5 bases at V and 5 bases at J, with 9 bases between. The CDR3 is 12 residues long. Here the CDR3 reads CASSQTVYGYTF. CDR3 coding DNA: TGTGCCAGCAGTCAGACAGTTTATGGCTACACCTTC.

The chain uses TRBV5-5 and TRBJ2-3; perhaps TRBD2 as D (5 bases). Germline V gene sequence: CDR1 SGHKS, CDR2 YYEKEE (reference sequence). CDR3 size: 13 residues. Trimming removed 7 bases from V and 2 bases from J, with 11 bases in between. CDR3 sequence reads: CASHAGITDTQYF. The CDR3 bases are TGTGCCAGCCACGCCGGGATCACAGATACGCAGTATTTT.

This clone was observed a single time. This rearrangement joins TRBV5-4 to TRBJ2-7, with D uncertain. CDR1 is SGHNT and CDR2 is YYREEE in the germline V gene (reference sequence). Trimming stripped 0 bases from V and 7 bases from J, with 8 bases between. The CDR3 runs 12 residues. CDR3 region: CASSLGPREQYF. The CDR3 region has the DNA TGTGCCAGCAGCTTGGGCCCTAGGGAGCAGTACTTC.

The chain carries TRBV6-6 and TRBJ2-7; D is unresolved. Trimming stripped 6 bases from V and 3 bases from J, with 6 bases between. Germline CDR1 and CDR2: MNHNY and SVGAGI (reference sequence). This CDR3 comprises 11 residues. CDR3: CASSRDYEQYF. CDR3 sequence (DNA): TGTGCCAGCAGCCGCGACTACGAGCAGTACTTC.

The chain employs TRBV9 and TRBJ2-2; no clear D gene. Trimming cost V 4 bases and J 3 bases, with 7 bases left between them. This CDR3 contains 13 residues. Germline V gives CDR1 SGDLS, CDR2 YYNGEE. The CDR3 region is CASSPTDTGELFF. Written as DNA, the CDR3 is TGTGCCAGCAGCCCCACGGACACCGGGGAGCTGTTTTTT.

The chain uses TRBV7-8 and TRBJ2-7; D gene uncertain. Germline V gene lookup returns CDR1 SGHVS and CDR2 FQNEAQ. CDR3 length: 16 residues. Deletions cut 3 bases from V and 4 bases from J, with 19 bases between. The CDR3 coding sequence is TGTGCCAGCAGCTTGGGCCCCGGTTTAGGCAGGTACGAGCAGTACTTC. Protein product: CASSLGPGLGRYEQYF. The whole variable domain, filled in from reference TRBV7-8 and TRBJ2-7, reads GAGVSQSPRYKVAKRGQDVALRCDPISGHVSLFWYQQALGQGPEFLTYFQNEAQLDKSGLPSDRFFAERPEGSVSTLKIQRTQQEDSAVYLCASSLGPGLGRYEQYFGPGTRLTVT.

This clone is a singleton in its sample. The gene calls are TRBV6-1 and TRBJ1-4; D is uncertain. The CDR3 runs to 13 residues. The V end was cut by 1 base, the J end by 5 bases, with 5 bases between. Germline CDR1 MNHNS, CDR2 SASEGT. The CDR3 spells CASSEDLNEKLFF. CDR3 coding DNA: TGTGCCAGCAGTGAAGATCTGAATGAAAAACTGTTTTTT.

V and J are TRBV4-1 and TRBJ2-5; D may be TRBD1 (7 bases). This CDR3 has 17 amino acids. V lost 4 bases and J lost 5, with 23 bases in between. Germline assignment: CDR1 MGHRA and CDR2 YSYEKL. The CDR3 DNA reads as TGCGCCAGCAGCCCCGACCCCCAGGGGGGCCCTGGGGAGACCCAGTACTTC. This sequence encodes CASSPDPQGGPGETQYF.